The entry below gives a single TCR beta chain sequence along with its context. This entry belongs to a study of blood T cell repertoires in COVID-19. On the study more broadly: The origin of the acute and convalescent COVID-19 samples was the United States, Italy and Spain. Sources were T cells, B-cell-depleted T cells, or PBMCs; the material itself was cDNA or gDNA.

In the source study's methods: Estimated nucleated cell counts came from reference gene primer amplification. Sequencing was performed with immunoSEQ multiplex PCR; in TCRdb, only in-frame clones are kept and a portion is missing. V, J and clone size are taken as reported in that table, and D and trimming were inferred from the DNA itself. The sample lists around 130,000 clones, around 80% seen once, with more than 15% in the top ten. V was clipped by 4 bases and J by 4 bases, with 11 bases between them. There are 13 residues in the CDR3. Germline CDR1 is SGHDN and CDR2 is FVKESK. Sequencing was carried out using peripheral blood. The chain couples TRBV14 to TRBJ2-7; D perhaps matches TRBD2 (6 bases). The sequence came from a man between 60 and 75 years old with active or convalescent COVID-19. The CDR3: CASSPIAVYEQYF. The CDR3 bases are TGTGCCAGCAGCCCTATAGCGGTTTACGAGCAGTACTTC.